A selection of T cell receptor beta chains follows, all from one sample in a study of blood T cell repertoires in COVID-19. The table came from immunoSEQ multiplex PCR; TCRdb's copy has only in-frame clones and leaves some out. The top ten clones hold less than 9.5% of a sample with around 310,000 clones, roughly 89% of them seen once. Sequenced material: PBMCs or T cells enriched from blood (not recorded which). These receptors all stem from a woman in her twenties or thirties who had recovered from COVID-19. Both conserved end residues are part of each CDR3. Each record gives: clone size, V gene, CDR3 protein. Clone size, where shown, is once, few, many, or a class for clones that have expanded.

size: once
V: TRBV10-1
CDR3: CASSGTSFNEQFF

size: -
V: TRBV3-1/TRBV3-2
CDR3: CASSVGWGGNEQYF

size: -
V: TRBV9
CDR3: CASRRDRSTGELFF

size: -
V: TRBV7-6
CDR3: CASSLESVYEQYF

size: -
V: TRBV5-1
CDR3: CASSNRATSGEQYF

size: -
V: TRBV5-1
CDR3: CASSLTGEAGWGETQYF

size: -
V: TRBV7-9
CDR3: CASSFDSWTSRKYEQYF

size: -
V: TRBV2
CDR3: CASSETGTTNYGYTF

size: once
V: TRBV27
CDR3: CASSSLLDSHIGGELFF

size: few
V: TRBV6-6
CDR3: CASSYQARETQYF

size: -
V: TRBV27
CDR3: CASSPLTGSQPQHF

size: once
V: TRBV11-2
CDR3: CASRPLRGTARRNTEAFF

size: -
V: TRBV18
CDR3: CASTRSPQGLLVNYGYTF

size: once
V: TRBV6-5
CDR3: CASSPNSGSLNTQYF

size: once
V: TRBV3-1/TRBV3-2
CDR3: CASSAQAYNSPLHF

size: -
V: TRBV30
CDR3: CAWSATGSWESEQFF

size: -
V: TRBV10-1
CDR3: CASSAGLAGDEQYF

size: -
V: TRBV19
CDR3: CASSPRSGYITGELFF

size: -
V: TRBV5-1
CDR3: CASSNEQGDNSPLHF

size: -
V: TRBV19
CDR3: CATRRTGGLALGNQPQHF

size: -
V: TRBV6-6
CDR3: CASSSTPATNQPQHF

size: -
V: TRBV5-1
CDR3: CASRLDRGRHGYTF

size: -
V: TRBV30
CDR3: CAWSLGAGGEKLFF

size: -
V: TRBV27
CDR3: CASSLLSNTEAFF

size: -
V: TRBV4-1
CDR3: CASSQDLGGSYNSPLHF

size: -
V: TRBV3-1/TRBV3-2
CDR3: CASSPRDINYGYTF

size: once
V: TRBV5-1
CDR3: CASSFTGSRDQPQHF

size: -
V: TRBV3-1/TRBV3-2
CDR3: CASKGLYNEQFF

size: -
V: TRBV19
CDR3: CASSTSTGAQGNNQPQHF

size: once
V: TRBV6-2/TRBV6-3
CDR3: CASSYEAGGSYEQYF

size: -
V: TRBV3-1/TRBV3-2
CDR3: CASSQAGQGHQPQHF

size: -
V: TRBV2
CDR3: CASFYFRVGGYTF

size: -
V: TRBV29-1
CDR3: CSAGFGGSNSPLHF

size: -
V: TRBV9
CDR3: CASSVAWESSYNEQFF

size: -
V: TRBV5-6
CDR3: CASTLSGAKNIQYF

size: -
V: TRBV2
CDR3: CASSERASGMIYEQYF

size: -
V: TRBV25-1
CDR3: CASSEDFTFYEQYF

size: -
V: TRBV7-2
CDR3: CASSLAAYGTGEGEKLFF

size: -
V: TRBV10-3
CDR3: CAISDLPGGDRALSIYNEQFF

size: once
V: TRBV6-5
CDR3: CATKLDRTTGELFF

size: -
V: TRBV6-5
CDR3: CASSWGSSYEQYF

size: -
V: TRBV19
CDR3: CASSTGDSMNTEAFF

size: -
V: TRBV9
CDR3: CASSVEGQSGYTF

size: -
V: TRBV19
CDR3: CASSITGTEYNEQFF

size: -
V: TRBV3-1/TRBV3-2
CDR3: CASSQYPGGRLEQFF

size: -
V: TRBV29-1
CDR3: CSVGADRGPANTGELFF

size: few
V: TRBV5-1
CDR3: CASSSLGGDQETQYF

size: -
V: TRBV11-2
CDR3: CASSLLEGKSYNEQFF

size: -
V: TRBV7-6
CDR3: CASSSSTGGRSYNEQFF

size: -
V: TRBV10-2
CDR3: CASSNTGTGSYEQYF

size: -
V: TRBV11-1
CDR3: CASSPRAGRETQYF

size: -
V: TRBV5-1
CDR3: CASSLDRGGETQYF